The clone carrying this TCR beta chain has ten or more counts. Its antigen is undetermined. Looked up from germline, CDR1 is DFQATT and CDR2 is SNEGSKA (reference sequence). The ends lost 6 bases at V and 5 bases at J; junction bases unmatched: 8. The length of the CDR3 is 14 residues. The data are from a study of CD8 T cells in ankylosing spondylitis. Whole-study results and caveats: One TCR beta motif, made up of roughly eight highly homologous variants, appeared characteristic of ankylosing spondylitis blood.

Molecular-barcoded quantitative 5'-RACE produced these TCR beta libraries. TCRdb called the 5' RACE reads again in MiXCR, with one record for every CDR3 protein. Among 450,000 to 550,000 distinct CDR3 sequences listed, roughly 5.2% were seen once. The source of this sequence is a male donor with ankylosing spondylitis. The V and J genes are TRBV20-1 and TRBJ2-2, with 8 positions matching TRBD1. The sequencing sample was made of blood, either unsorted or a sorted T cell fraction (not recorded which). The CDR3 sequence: CSAPDRVYTGELFF. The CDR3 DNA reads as TGCAGTGCCCCGGACAGGGTTTATACCGGGGAGCTGTTTTTT.